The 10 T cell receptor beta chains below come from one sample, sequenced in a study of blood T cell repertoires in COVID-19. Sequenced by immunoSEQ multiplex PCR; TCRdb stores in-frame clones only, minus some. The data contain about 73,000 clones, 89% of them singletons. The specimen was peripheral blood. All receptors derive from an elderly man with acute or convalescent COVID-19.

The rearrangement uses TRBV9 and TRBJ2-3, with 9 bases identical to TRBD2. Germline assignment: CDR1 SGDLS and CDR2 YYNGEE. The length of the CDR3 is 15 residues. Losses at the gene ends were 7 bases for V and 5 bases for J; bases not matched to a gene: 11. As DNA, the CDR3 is TGTGCCAGCGCGGGGGGGTCCACTCTCGGAGATACGCAGTATTTT. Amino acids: CASAGGSTLGDTQYF.

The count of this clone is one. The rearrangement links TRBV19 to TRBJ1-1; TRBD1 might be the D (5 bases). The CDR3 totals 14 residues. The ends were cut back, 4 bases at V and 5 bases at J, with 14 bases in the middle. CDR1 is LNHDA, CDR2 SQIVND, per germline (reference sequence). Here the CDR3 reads CASSTTAGGTEAFF. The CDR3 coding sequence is TGTGCCAGTAGTACGACAGCCGGGGGGACTGAAGCTTTCTTT.

CDR3 DNA: TGTGCCAGCAGCCTCCCCCGGGGGAGGGTAAGGAGGGAGACCCAGTACTTC. Amino acid sequence: CASSLPRGRVRRETQYF. The rearrangement uses TRBV21-1 and TRBJ2-5; the table's D call TRBD2 went unverified against the DNA. TRBV21-1 is marked as a pseudogene. This CDR3 has 17 amino acids.

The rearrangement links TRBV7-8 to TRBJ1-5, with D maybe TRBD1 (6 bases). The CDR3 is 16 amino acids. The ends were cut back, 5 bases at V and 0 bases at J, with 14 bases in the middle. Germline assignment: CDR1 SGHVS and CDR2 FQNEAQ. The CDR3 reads CASSHDRPYSNQPQHF. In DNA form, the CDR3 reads TGTGCCAGCAGCCACGACAGGCCTTATAGCAATCAGCCCCAGCATTTT. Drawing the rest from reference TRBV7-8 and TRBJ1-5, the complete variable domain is GAGVSQSPRYKVAKRGQDVALRCDPISGHVSLFWYQQALGQGPEFLTYFQNEAQLDKSGLPSDRFFAERPEGSVSTLKIQRTQQEDSAVYLCASSHDRPYSNQPQHFGDGTRLSIL.

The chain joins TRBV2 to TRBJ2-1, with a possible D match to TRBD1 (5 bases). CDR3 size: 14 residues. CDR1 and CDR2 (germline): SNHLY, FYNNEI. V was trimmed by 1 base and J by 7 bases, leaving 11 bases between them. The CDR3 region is CASSEGQRRNEQFF. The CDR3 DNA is TGTGCCAGCAGTGAAGGACAGCGCAGAAATGAGCAGTTCTTC.

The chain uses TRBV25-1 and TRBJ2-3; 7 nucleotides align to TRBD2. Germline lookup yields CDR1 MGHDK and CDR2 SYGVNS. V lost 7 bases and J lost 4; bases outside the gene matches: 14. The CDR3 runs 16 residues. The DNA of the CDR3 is TGTGCCAGCACCTTGACGGAGACTAGCACCGCAGATACGCAGTATTTT. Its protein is CASTLTETSTADTQYF.

CDR3 DNA sequence: TGTGCCAGCAGCCCCGGAAGCGTAGTTAACACAGATACGCAGTATTTT. This gives the protein CASSPGSVVNTDTQYF. The V call is TRBV5-4, the J call TRBJ2-3; D uncertain. The CDR3 runs to 16 residues. Trimming left V 4 bases short and J 2 bases short, with 17 bases between. Germline assignment: CDR1 SGHNT and CDR2 YYREEE (reference sequence). Together with reference TRBV5-4 and TRBJ2-3, the CDR3 gives the full variable domain: ETGVTQSPTHLIKTRGQQVTLRCSSQSGHNTVSWYQQALGQGPQFIFQYYREEENGRGNFPPRFSGLQFPNYSSELNVNALELDDSALYLCASSPGSVVNTDTQYFGPGTRLTVL.

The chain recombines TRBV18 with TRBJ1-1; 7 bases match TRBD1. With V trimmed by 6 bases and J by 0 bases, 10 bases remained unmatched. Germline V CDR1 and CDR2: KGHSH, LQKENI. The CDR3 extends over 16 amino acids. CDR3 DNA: TGTGCCAGCTCGCAATCCGGGACAGTCCTGAACACTGAAGCTTTCTTT. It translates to CASSQSGTVLNTEAFF.

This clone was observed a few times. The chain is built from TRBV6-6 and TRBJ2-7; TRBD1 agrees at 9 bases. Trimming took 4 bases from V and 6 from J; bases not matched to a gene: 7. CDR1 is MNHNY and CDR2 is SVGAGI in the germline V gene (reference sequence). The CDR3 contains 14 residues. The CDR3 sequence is CASSLQGAGAEQYF. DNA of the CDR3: TGTGCCAGCAGTTTACAGGGGGCAGGTGCCGAGCAGTACTTC.

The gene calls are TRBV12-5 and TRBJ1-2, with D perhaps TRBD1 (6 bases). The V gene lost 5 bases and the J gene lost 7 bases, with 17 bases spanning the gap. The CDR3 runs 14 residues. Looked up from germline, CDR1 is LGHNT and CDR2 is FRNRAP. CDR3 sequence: CASGPTAGGSGYTF. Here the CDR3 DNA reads TGTGCTAGTGGTCCCACGGCGGGGGGCAGTGGCTACACCTTC.